The 4 T cell receptor beta chains given below trace back to one sample, sequenced in a study of T-cell reconstitution after alpha-beta-depleted transplantation in children. It was with unique molecular identifiers that the TCRbeta library was prepared. TCRdb re-derived calls from the PCR reads in MiXCR, one entry per CDR3 protein. The table records about 180,000 distinct CDR3 sequences, around 10% of them present only once. The material sequenced was PBMCs, taken before TCRalphabeta/CD19-depleted stem cell transplant. Receptors were obtained from a boy aged 2-9 years with acute myeloid leukemia, due to receive a stem cell transplant.

This clonotype was seen only once. The V gene is TRBV30, the J gene TRBJ2-2; 7 nucleotides line up with TRBD2. The CDR3 extends over 15 amino acids. The ends lost 7 bases at V and 0 bases at J; junction bases unmatched: 8. Germline V gene sequence: CDR1 GTSNPN, CDR2 SVGIG (reference sequence). The DNA of the CDR3 is TGTGCCTACCAGTGGGACTACGCGAACACCGGGGAGCTGTTTTTT. Amino acids: CAYQWDYANTGELFF. Variable domain in full (rest from reference TRBV30 and TRBJ2-2): SQTIHQWPATLVQPVGSPLSLECTVEGTSNPNLYWYRQAAGRGLQLLFYSVGIGQISSEVPQNLSASRPQDRQFILSSKKLLLSDSGFYLCAYQWDYANTGELFFGEGSRLTVL.

This clonotype was seen ten or more times. V gene TRBV7-6 combines with J gene TRBJ2-7, with 8 nucleotides matching TRBD2. V lost 2 bases and J lost 4; bases outside the gene matches: 4. The CDR3 is 14 amino acids. From germline, CDR1 is SGHVS and CDR2 FNYEAQ. The CDR3 here is CASSLLAGPYEQYF. In DNA, the CDR3 is TGTGCCAGCAGCTTATTAGCGGGGCCATACGAGCAGTACTTC. Drawing the rest from reference TRBV7-6 and TRBJ2-7, the complete variable domain is GAGVSQSPRYKVTKRGQDVALRCDPISGHVSLYWYRQALGQGPEFLTYFNYEAQQDKSGLPNDRFSAERPEGSISTLTIQRTEQRDSAMYRCASSLLAGPYEQYFGPGTRLTVT.

A word on this clonotype: Being one base from a much bigger clone, this may be a read error. This chain uses TRBV6-1 with TRBJ1-2; no definite D call. The germline V gene has CDR1 MNHNS and CDR2 SASEGT. This CDR3 region has 13 residues. CDR3 residues: CASSQTDHYGDTF. The CDR3 region has the DNA TGTGCCAGCAGTCAGACGGACCACTATGGCGACACCTTC.

This chain links TRBV7-6 with TRBJ2-1; 12 nucleotides agree with TRBD2. CDR1 is SGHVS, CDR2 FNYEAQ, per germline. The CDR3 consists of 16 residues. V lost 5 bases to trimming and J lost 8 bases; unmatched junction nucleotides: 10. CDR3 sequence: CASSKTSGRWFDEQFF. The CDR3 bases are TGTGCCAGCAGCAAGACTAGCGGGAGATGGTTCGATGAGCAGTTCTTC.